One and the same sample provided the 5 T cell receptor beta chains below, sequenced in a study of OX40 agonist ivuxolimab in advanced cancers. The library relied on the immunoSEQ multiplex PCR assay. TCRdb provides this immuneACCESS table in a form limited to in-frame rearrangements. Some clones are lacking; in checked studies, under half of them reflect an unresolved V gene, and why the rest are absent is not known. The sample table records 66,000 or so clones; roughly 84% of these occur just once. The ten most abundant clones make up around 0.52% of the sample. The source material was CD4+ or CD8+ T cells sorted from blood, sampled in a trial of the OX40 agonist ivuxolimab. The receptors were sampled from an adult with an advanced solid tumor such as melanoma, head and neck, liver or kidney cancer.

This clone was counted a single time. This chain links TRBV27 with TRBJ1-4; D is unclear. The V end was cut by 2 bases, the J end by 0 bases, with 13 bases between. Germline assignment: CDR1 MNHEY and CDR2 SMNVEV (reference sequence). The CDR3 spans 17 residues. The CDR3 DNA is TGTGCCAGCAGTTTAAAGGTTCCTAGGGCAACTAATGAAAAACTGTTTTTT. It encodes CASSLKVPRATNEKLFF.

V gene TRBV7-8 combines with J gene TRBJ1-3; no reliable D call. CDR1 SGHVS and CDR2 FQNEAQ come from the germline V gene. The CDR3 extends over 15 amino acids. Trimming took off 3 bases at V and 0 bases at J, with 9 bases between the two ends. CDR3 DNA sequence: TGTGCCAGCAGCTTGGGTTCGAACTCTGGAAACACCATATATTTT. Its translation: CASSLGSNSGNTIYF.

The V call is TRBV5-6, the J call TRBJ2-2; D is uncertain. CDR1 and CDR2 from the germline V gene are SGHDT and YYEEEE. Between the trimmed V and J ends, which lost 2 bases and 1 base, there was a span of 15 bases. The CDR3 consists of 17 residues. CDR3 loop: CASSFGQSKGNTGELFF. The CDR3 region has the DNA TGTGCCAGCAGCTTCGGCCAGTCAAAAGGGAACACCGGGGAGCTGTTTTTT.

The rearrangement joins TRBV7-2 to TRBJ2-7; D ambiguous. There are 12 residues in the CDR3. V lost 11 bases, J lost 6 bases, and 17 bases lay in between. The germline V gene has CDR1 SGHTA and CDR2 FQGNSA. Written as DNA, the CDR3 is TGTGCCCTAAGGGCCATGACCCTCGAGCAGTACTTC. Its protein is CALRAMTLEQYF.

The rearrangement links TRBV7-2 to TRBJ2-1; D is uncertain. Germline CDR1 and CDR2: SGHTA and FQGNSA. CDR3 length: 15 amino acids. The ends were cut back, 3 bases at V and 0 bases at J, with 9 bases in the middle. The CDR3 protein is CASSLDPGSYNEQFF. The CDR3 DNA reads as TGTGCCAGCAGCTTGGACCCCGGCTCCTACAATGAGCAGTTCTTC.